This record covers a single T cell receptor (beta chain). Its antigen is unknown. The data were taken from a study of cytomegalovirus exposure and HLA in healthy donors. Use of 60 Vbeta and 13 Jbeta primers characterized the PCR. The assay was immunoSEQ multiplex PCR, and TCRdb's table has in-frame clones only and misses some. The table shows about 160,000 clones, with more than 70% occurring only once. Regarding the study as a whole: By HLA locus, TCR association rates varied in a later analysis, with DRB1 showing the most and HLA-C the fewest.

Sequencing was done on a sample of PBMCs. The source of this sequence is a male donor in good health and CMV-seronegative.

CDR3 sequence reads: CASSAKREVYNEQFF. The CDR3 nucleotides are TGTGCCAGCAGCGCGAAGCGGGAGGTTTACAATGAGCAGTTCTTC. The chain links TRBV9 to TRBJ2-1; TRBD2 aligns across 9 bases. Trimming removed 3 bases from V and 4 bases from J; junction bases left unmatched: 5. Germline CDR1 and CDR2: SGDLS and YYNGEE. CDR3 size: 15 residues.